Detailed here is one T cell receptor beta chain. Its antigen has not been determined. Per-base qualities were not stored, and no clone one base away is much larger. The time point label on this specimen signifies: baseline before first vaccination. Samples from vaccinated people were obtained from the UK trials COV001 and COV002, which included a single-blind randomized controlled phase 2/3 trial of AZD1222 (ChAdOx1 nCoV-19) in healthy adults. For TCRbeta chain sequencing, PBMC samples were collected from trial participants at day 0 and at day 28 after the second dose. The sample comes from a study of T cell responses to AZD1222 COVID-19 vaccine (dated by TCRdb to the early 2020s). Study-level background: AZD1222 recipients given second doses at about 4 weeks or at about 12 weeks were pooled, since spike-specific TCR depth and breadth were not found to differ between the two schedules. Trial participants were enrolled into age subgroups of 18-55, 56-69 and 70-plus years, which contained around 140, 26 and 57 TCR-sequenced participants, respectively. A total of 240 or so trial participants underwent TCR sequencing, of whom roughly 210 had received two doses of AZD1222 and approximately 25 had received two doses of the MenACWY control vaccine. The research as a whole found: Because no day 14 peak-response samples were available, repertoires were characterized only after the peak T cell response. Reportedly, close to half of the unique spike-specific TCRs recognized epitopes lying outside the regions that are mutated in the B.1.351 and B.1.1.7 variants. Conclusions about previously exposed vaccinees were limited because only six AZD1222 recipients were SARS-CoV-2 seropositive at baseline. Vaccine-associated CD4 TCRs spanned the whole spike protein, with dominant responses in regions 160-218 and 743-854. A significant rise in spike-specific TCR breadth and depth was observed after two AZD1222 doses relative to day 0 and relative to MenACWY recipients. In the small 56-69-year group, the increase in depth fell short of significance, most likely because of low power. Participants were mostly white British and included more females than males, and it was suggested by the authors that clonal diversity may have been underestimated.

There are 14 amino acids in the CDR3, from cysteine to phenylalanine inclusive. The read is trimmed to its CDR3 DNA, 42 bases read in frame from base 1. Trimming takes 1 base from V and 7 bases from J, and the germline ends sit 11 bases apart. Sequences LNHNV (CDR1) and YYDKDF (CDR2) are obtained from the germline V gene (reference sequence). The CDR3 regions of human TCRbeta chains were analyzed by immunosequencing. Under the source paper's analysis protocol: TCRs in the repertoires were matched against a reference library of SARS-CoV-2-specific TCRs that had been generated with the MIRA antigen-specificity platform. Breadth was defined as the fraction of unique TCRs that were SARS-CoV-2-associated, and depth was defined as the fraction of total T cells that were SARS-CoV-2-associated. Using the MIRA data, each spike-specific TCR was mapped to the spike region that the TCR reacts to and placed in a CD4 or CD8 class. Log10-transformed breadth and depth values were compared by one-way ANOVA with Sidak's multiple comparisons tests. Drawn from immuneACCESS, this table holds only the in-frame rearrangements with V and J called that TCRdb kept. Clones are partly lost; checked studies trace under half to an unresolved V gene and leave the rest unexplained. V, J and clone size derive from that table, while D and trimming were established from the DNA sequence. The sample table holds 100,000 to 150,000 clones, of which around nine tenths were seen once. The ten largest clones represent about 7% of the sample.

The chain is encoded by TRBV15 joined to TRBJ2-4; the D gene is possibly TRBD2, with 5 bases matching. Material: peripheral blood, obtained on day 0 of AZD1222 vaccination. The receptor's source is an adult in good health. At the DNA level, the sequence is TGTGCCACCAGCAGAGGGACTGGCGGGAACATTCAGTACTTC. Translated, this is CATSRGTGGNIQYF.